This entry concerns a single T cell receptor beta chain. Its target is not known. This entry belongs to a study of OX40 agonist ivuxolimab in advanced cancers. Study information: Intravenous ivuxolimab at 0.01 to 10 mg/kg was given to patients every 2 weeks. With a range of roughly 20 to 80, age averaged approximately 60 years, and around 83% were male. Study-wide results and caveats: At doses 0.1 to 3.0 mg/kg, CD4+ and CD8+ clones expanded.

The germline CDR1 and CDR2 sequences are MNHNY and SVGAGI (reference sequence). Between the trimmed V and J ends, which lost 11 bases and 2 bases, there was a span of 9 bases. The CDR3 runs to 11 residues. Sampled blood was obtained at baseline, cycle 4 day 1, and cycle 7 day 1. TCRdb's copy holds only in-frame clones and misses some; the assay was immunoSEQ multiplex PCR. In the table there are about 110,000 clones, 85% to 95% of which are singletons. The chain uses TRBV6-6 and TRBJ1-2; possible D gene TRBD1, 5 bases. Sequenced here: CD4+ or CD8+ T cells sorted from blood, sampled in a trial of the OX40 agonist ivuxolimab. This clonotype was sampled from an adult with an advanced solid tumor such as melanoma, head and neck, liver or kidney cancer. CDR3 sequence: CASGGNYGYTF. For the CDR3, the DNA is TGTGCCTCCGGGGGAAACTATGGCTACACCTTC.